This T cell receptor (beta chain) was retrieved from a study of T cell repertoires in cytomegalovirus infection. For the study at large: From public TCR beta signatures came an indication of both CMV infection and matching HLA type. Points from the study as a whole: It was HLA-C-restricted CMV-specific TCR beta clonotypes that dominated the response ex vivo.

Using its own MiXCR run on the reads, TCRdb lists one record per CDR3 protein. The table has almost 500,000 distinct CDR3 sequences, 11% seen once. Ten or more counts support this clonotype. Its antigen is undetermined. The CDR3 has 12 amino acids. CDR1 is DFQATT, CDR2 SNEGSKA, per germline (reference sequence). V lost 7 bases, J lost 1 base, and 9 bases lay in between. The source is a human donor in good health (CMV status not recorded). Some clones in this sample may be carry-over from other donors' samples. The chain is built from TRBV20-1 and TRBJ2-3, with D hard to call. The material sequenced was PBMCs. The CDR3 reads CSGTTGTDTQYF. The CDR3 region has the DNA TGCAGTGGTACCACTGGCACAGATACGCAGTATTTT.